This T cell receptor (beta chain) is drawn from a study of blood T cell repertoires in COVID-19. Turning to the study itself: T cells, B-cell-depleted T cells, or PBMCs supplied cDNA or gDNA.

Germline values: CDR1 SNHLY, CDR2 FYNNEI. This CDR3 comprises 16 residues. The V and J ends lost 11 bases and 2 bases respectively, with 24 bases between them. Sequenced by immunoSEQ multiplex PCR; TCRdb stores in-frame clones only, minus some. The sample lists 110,000 or so clones, 85% to 90% occurring once. This chain uses TRBV2 with TRBJ2-5; D perhaps matches TRBD2 (6 bases). The specimen was peripheral blood. The clonotype was recovered from a woman between 50 and 59 years old with acute or convalescent COVID-19. The CDR3 coding sequence is TGTGCCTCCAAAAAGAGTCTAGCGCTGTATCAAGAGACCCAGTACTTC. This gives the protein CASKKSLALYQETQYF.